The 9 T cell receptor beta chains in this list originate from one sample, sequenced in a study of T-cell reconstitution after alpha-beta-depleted transplantation in children. The authors prepared the TCRbeta library with unique molecular identifiers. MiXCR was run by TCRdb on the PCR reads, yielding one entry per CDR3 protein. This sample yields 350,000 to 500,000 distinct CDR3 sequences, of which over 40% are seen a single time; 27% belongs to the top ten. The sample here was PBMCs, taken before TCRalphabeta/CD19-depleted stem cell transplant. These receptors came from a girl aged 2 to 10 with aplastic anemia, due to receive a stem cell transplant.

This chain joins TRBV28 and TRBJ2-2; D is possibly TRBD1 or TRBD2 (6 bases each). The CDR3 contains 14 residues. Deletions cut 8 bases from V and 7 bases from J, with 17 bases between. Germline CDR1 MDHEN, CDR2 SYDVKM. The CDR3, as DNA: TGTGCCAGCCGAAGGCCGGGGGCAGGCGGGGAGCTGTTTTTT. Its translation is CASRRPGAGGELFF.

The chain uses TRBV5-4 and TRBJ2-7; 12 nucleotides agree with TRBD2. Trimming took 4 bases from V and 7 from J; bases not matched to a gene: 9. This CDR3 spans 15 amino acids. Looked up from germline, CDR1 is SGHNT and CDR2 is YYREEE (reference sequence). Written as DNA, the CDR3 is TGTGCCAGCAGCCTAGCGGGAGGGCCAGGTTGGGAGCAGTACTTC. Its protein is CASSLAGGPGWEQYF.

The rearrangement joins TRBV20-1 to TRBJ2-2, with 10 bases aligning to TRBD1. Per the germline V gene, CDR1 is DFQATT and CDR2 is SNEGSKA (reference sequence). The CDR3 totals 13 residues. The CDR3: CGTGTGVTGELFF. CDR3 coding DNA: TGCGGCACCGGGACAGGGGTTACCGGGGAGCTGTTTTTT.

This clonotype was counted between two and nine times. The V call is TRBV19, the J call TRBJ1-1; D may be TRBD1 (5 bases). V was pared by 3 bases and J by 1 base, with 9 bases between. The length of the CDR3 is 14 residues. Germline values: CDR1 LNHDA, CDR2 SQIVND (reference sequence). The CDR3 spells CASSMGVPNTEAFF. The CDR3 DNA is TGTGCCAGTAGTATGGGGGTGCCGAACACTGAAGCTTTCTTT.

V is TRBV7-9 and J is TRBJ2-1; a possible D gene is TRBD1 (6 bases). Germline V gene sequence: CDR1 SEHNR, CDR2 FQNEAQ (reference sequence). The length of the CDR3 is 14 residues. With 5 bases removed from V and 7 bases from J, the gap between germline ends came to 15 bases. The CDR3: CASSDPGHLNEQFF. CDR3 coding DNA: TGTGCCAGCAGCGATCCGGGACACCTGAATGAGCAGTTCTTC.

The chain combines TRBV20-1 with TRBJ1-1; D is unresolved. CDR1 and CDR2 (germline): DFQATT, SNEGSKA (reference sequence). The CDR3 extends over 11 amino acids. V lost 2 bases and J lost 4, with 5 bases in between. In DNA form, the CDR3 reads TGCAGTGCTAGACCCGGCACTGAAGCTTTCTTT. Translating gives CSARPGTEAFF.

This chain links TRBV29-1 with TRBJ2-1; TRBD1 or TRBD2 may be the D gene (5 bases each). The V end was cut by 1 base, the J end by 2 bases, with 12 bases between. The CDR3 is 15 residues long. Germline values: CDR1 SQVTM, CDR2 ANQGSEA. The CDR3 region has the DNA TGCAGCGTTGAAGCCACGGGGCGGGCCTACAATGAGCAGTTCTTC. This encodes CSVEATGRAYNEQFF.

This chain joins TRBV7-2 and TRBJ2-3; possibly TRBD2 for D (6 bases). V gave up 5 bases and J gave up 5 bases, with 14 bases separating them. Germline V gives CDR1 SGHTA, CDR2 FQGNSA. CDR3 size: 14 residues. This chain's CDR3 is CASSHRWGEDTQYF. The CDR3 nucleotides are TGTGCCAGCAGCCACAGATGGGGGGAAGATACGCAGTATTTT.

The genes are TRBV19 and TRBJ1-5; 10 bases line up with TRBD1. The CDR3 totals 15 residues. Germline V gene data show CDR1 as LNHDA and CDR2 as SQIVND (reference sequence). The trim removed 6 bases at V and 6 bases at J, leaving 8 bases unmatched. The CDR3 reads CASSPTGGGGQPQHF. DNA of the CDR3: TGTGCCAGTAGCCCGACAGGGGGCGGGGGTCAGCCCCAGCATTTT.